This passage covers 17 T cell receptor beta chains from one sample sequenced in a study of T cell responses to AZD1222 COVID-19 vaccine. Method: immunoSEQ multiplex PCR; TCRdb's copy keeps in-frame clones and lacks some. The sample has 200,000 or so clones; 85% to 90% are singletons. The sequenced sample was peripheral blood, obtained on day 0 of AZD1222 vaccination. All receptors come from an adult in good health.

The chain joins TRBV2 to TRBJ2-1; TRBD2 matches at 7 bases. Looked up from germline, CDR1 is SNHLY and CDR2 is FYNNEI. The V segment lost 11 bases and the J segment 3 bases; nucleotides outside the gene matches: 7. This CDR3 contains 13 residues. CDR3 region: CAVREGGYNEQFF. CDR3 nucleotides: TGTGCCGTAAGGGAGGGAGGCTACAATGAGCAGTTCTTC.

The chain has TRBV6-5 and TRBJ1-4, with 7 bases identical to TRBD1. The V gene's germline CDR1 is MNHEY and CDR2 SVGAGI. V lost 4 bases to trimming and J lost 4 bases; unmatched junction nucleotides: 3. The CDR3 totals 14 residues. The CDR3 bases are TGTGCCAGCAGTTGGGGACAGAGTAATGAAAAACTGTTTTTT. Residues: CASSWGQSNEKLFF.

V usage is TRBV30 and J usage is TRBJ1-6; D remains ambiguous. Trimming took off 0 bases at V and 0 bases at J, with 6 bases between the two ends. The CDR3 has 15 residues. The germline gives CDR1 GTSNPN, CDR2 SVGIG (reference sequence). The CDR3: CAWSVVSSYNSPLHF. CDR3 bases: TGTGCCTGGAGTGTCGTCAGCTCCTATAATTCACCCCTCCACTTT.

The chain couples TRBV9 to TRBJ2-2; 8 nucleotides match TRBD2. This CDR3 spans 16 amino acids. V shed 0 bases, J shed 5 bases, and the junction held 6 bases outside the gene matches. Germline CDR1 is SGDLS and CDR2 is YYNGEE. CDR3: CASSVAGTSPTGELFF. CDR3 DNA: TGTGCCAGCAGCGTAGCAGGGACTAGTCCGACCGGGGAGCTGTTTTTT.

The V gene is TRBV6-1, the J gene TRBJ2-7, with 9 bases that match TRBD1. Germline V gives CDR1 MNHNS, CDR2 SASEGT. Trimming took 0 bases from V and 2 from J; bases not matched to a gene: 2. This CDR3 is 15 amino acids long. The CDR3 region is CASSEAYRGPYEQYF. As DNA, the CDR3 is TGTGCCAGCAGTGAAGCCTACAGGGGGCCCTACGAGCAGTACTTC.

In DNA form, the CDR3 reads TGCGCCAGCAGCTCCGGGACTAGCTTATACGAGCAGTACTTC. It translates to CASSSGTSLYEQYF. The chain uses TRBV5-1 and TRBJ2-7, with 9 bases fitting TRBD2. J lost 4 bases, V lost 3 bases, and 5 bases had no gene match. The CDR3 is made up of 14 amino acids. Germline V gene lookup returns CDR1 SGHRS and CDR2 YFSETQ.

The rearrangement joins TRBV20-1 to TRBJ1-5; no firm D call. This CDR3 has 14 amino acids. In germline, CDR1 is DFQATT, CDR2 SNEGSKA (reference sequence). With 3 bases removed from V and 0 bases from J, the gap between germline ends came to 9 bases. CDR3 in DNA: TGCAGTGCTAGTCTCGGGCCTAGCAATCAGCCCCAGCATTTT. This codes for CSASLGPSNQPQHF.

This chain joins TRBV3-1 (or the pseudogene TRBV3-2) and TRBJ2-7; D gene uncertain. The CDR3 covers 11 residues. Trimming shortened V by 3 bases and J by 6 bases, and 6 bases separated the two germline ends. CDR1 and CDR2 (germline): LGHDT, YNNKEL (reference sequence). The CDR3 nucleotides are TGTGCCAGCAGCCATGATTTCGAGCAGTACTTC. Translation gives CASSHDFEQYF.

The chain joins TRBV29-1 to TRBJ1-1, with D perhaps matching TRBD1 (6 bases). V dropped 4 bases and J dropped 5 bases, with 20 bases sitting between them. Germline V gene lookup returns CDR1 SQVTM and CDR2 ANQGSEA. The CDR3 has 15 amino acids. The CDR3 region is CSVAGSGGGWTEAFF. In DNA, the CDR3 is TGCAGCGTTGCGGGATCGGGGGGCGGTTGGACTGAAGCTTTCTTT.

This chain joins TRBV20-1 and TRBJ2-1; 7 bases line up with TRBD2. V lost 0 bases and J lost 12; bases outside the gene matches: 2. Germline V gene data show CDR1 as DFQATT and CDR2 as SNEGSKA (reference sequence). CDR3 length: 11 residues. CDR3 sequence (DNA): TGCAGTGCTAGAGAACTAGCGCGGCAGTTCTTC. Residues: CSARELARQFF.

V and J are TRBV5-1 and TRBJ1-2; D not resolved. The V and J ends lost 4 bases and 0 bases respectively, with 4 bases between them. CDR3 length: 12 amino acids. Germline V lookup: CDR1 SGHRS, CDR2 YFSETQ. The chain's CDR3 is CASSTSNYGYTF. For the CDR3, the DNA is TGCGCCAGCAGCACGTCTAACTATGGCTACACCTTC. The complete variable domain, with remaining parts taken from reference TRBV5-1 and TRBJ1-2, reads KAGVTQTPRYLIKTRGQQVTLSCSPISGHRSVSWYQQTPGQGLQFLFEYFSETQRNKGNFPGRFSGRQFSNSRSEMNVSTLELGDSALYLCASSTSNYGYTFGSGTRLTVV.

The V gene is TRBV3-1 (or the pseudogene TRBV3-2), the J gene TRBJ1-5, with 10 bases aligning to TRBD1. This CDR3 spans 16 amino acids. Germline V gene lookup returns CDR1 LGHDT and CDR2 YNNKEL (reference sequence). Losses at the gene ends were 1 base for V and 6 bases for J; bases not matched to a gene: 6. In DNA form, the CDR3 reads TGTGCCAGCAGCCAAGGGGGACAGGGGCACGGTCAGCCCCAGCATTTT. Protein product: CASSQGGQGHGQPQHF.

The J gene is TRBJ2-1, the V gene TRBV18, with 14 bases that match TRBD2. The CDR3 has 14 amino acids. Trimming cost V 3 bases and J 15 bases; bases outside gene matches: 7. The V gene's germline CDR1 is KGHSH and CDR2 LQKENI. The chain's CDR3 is CASSPGTSGSIVFF. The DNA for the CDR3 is TGTGCCAGCTCACCGGGGACTAGCGGGAGTATAGTGTTCTTC.

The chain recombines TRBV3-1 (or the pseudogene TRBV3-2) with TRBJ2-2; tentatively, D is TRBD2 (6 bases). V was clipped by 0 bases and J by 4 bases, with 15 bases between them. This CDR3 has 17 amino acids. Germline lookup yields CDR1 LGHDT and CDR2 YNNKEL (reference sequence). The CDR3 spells CASSQEWWRGATGELFF. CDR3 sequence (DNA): TGTGCCAGCAGCCAAGAGTGGTGGCGGGGAGCCACCGGGGAGCTGTTTTTT.

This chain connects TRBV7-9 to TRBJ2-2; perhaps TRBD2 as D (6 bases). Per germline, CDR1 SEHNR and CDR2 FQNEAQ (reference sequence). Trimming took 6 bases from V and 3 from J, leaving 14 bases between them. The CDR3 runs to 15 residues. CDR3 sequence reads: CASRPRGGDTGELFF. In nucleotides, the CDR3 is TGTGCCAGCAGACCTCGGGGAGGAGACACCGGGGAGCTGTTTTTT.

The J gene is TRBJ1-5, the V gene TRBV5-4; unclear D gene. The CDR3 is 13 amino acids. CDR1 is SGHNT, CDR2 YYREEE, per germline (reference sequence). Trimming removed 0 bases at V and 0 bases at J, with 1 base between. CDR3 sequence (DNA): TGTGCCAGCAGCTTGGATAGCAATCAGCCCCAGCATTTT. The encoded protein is CASSLDSNQPQHF.

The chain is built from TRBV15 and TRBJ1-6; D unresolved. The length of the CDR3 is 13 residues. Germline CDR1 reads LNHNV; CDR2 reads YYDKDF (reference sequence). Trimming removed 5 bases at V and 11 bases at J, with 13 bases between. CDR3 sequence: CATSGIYRAPLHF. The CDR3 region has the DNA TGTGCCACCAGCGGAATCTATAGGGCACCCCTCCACTTT.